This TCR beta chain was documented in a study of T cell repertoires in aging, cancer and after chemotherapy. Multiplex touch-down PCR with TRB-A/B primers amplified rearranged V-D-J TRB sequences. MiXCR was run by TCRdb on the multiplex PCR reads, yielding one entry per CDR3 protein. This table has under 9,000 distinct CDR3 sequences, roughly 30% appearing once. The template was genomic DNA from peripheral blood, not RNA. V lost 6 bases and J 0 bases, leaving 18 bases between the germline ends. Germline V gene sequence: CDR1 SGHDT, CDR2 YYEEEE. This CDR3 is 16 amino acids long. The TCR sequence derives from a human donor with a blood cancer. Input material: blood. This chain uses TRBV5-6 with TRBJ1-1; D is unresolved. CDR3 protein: CASTGKGTRMNTEAFF. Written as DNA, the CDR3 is TGTGCCAGCACTGGCAAGGGCACACGTATGAACACTGAAGCTTTCTTT.